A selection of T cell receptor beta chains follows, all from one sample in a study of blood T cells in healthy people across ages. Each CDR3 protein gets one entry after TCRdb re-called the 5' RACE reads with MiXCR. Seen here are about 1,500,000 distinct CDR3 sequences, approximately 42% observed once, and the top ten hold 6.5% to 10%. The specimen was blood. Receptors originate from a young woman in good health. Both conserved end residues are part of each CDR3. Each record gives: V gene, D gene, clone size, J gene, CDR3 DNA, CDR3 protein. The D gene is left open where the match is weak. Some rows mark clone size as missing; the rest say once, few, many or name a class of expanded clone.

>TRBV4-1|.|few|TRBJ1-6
TGCGCCAGCAGCTTTGGTAAGGATTCACCCCTCCACTTT
CASSFGKDSPLHF
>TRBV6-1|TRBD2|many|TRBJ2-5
TGTGCCAGCAGCCCTAGCGGGGGGAAAGAGACCCAGTACTTC
CASSPSGGKETQYF
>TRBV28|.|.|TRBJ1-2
TGTGCCAGCACCCAAGGACGGCTACATGGCTACACCTTC
CASTQGRLHGYTF
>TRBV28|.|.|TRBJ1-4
TGTGCCAGCAGTCGTGCCGGGGCAACTAATGAAAAACTGTTTTTT
CASSRAGATNEKLFF
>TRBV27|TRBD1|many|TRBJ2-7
TGTGCCAGCAGTGACAGGGCTACCTACGAGCAGTACTTC
CASSDRATYEQYF
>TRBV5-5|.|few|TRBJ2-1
TGTGCCAGCAGCTTGAACAGGCTCAATGAGCAGTTCTTC
CASSLNRLNEQFF
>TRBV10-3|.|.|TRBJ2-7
TGTGCCATCAGTGAGGAGGACCGATTAACCTACGAGCAGTACTTC
CAISEEDRLTYEQYF
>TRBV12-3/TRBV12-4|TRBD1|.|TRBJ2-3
TGTGCCAGCAGTTTAGAGGGGGCGGGCACAGATACGCAGTATTTT
CASSLEGAGTDTQYF
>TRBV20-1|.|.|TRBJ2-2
TGCAGTGCGCTGCCTCGCGGGGATACCGGGGAGCTGTTTTTT
CSALPRGDTGELFF
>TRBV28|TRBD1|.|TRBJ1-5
TGTGCCAGCAGCGTCTTAATGGGACAGGGCGATCAGCCCCAGCATTTT
CASSVLMGQGDQPQHF
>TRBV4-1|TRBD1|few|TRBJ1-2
TGCGCCAGCAGCCAAGTCCCGGCCCTGTATGGGGCAGGGGGGGTGCGAGGCTACACCTTC
CASSQVPALYGAGGVRGYTF
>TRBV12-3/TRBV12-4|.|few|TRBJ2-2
TGTGCCAGCAGCCCCCCGGAGGGGAGCAACACCGGGGAGCTGTTTTTT
CASSPPEGSNTGELFF
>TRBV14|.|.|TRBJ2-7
TGTGCCAGCAGCCGACAGGTGGGGTACGAGCAGTACTTC
CASSRQVGYEQYF
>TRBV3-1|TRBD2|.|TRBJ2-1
TGTGCCAGCAGCCTTGCCGGAGGGCTAGCGGGAGGTATAAATGAGCAGTTCTTC
CASSLAGGLAGGINEQFF
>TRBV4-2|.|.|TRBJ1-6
TGTGCCAGCAGATCAACAGGGCTGGATTCACCCCTCCACTTT
CASRSTGLDSPLHF
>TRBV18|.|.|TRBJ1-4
TGTGCCAGCTCAACATTAGACAGGAACCAACTGTTTTTT
CASSTLDRNQLFF
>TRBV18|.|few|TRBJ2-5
TGTGCCAGCTCACCATACAGGGAAGAGACCCAGTACTTC
CASSPYREETQYF
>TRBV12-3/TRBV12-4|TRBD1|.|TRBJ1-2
TGTGCCAGCACCGACAGGGTACTTTATCGGGATGGCTACACCTTC
CASTDRVLYRDGYTF
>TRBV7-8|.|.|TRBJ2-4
TGTGCCAGCAGCTCCGTGGGTCAGGAGAACATTCAGTACTTC
CASSSVGQENIQYF
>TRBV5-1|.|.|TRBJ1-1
TGCGCCAGCAGCGTCCGACCGGAGGACACTGAAGCTTTCTTT
CASSVRPEDTEAFF
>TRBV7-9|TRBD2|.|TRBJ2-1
TGTGCCAGCAGCTTAACTAGCGGGGACGATGAGCAGTTCTTC
CASSLTSGDDEQFF
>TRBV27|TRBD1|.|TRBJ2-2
TGTGCCAGCAGTTTAAGGGGGACAGGGGGCTTAATCGGGGAGCTGTTTTTT
CASSLRGTGGLIGELFF
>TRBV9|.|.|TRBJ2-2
TGTGCCAGCAGTGTAGGAAGGACAGCGAACACCGGGGAGCTGTTTTTT
CASSVGRTANTGELFF
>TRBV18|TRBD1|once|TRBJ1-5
TGTGCCAGCTCACATGGGACAGGAGGTGGGGTCAATCAGCCCCAGCATTTT
CASSHGTGGGVNQPQHF
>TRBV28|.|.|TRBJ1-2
TGTGCCAGCAGTTTTCAGGGGCGCTACACCTTC
CASSFQGRYTF
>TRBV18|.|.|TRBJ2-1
TGTGCCAGCTCAACCGGGACTGGCTATGAGCAGTTCTTC
CASSTGTGYEQFF
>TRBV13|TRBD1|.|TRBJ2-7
TGTGCCAGCAGCCACATCCTCGACAGGGACGGGCAGTACTTC
CASSHILDRDGQYF
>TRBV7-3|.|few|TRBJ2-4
TGTGCCAGCAGCCAACAAGGCGGGACTGGGGACATTCAGTACTTC
CASSQQGGTGDIQYF
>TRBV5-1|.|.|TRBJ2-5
TGCGCCAGCAGCTTGAGCGTTACCGCGGAGACCCAGTACTTC
CASSLSVTAETQYF
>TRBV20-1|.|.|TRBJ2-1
TGCAGTGCTAGAGACCAGGGTAAGGTCAATGAGCAGTTCTTC
CSARDQGKVNEQFF
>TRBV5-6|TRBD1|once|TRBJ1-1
TGTGCCAGCAGCCAATTTATTCAGGGGGAAACTGAAGCTTTCTTT
CASSQFIQGETEAFF
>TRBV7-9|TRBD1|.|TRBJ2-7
TGTGCCGGCAGCTCGTTAAACGGGACAGGGATGTACGAGCAGTACTTC
CAGSSLNGTGMYEQYF
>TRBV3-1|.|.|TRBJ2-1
TGTGCCAGCAGCCAACCAGGGGGGAGGGGACCCCTTAATGAGCAGTTCTTC
CASSQPGGRGPLNEQFF
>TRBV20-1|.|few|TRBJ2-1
TGCAGTGCTAAAGCGGAAAGCTCCTACAATGAGCAGTTCTTC
CSAKAESSYNEQFF
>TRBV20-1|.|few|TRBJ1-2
TGCAGTGCTAGGCGCGGGGGAGTTGGCTACACCTTC
CSARRGGVGYTF
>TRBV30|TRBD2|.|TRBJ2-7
TGTGCCTGGAGTCCAGGACTAGCGGGAAGGGGTGAGCAGTACTTC
CAWSPGLAGRGEQYF
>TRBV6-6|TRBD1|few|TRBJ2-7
TGTGCCAGCAGTTACACCGCTCCGGGACAGGGGATCCACGAGCAGTACTTC
CASSYTAPGQGIHEQYF
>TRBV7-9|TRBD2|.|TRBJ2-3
TGTGCCAGCAGCTTAGGGACTAGCGGTCATACGCAGTATTTT
CASSLGTSGHTQYF